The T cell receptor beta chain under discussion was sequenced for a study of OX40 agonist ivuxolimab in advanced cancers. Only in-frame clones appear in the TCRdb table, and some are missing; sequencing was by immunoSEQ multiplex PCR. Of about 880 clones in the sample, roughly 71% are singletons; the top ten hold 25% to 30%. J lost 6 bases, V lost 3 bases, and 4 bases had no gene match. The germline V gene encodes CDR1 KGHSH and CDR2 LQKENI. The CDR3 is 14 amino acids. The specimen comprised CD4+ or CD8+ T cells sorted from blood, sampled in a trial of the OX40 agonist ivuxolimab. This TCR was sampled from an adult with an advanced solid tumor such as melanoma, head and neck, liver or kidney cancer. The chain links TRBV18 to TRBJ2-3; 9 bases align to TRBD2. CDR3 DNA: TGTGCCAGCTCACCTAGCGGGAGTGGGGATACGCAGTATTTT. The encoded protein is CASSPSGSGDTQYF.